This T cell receptor (beta chain) was recorded in a study of T cell responses to AZD1222 COVID-19 vaccine. Regarding the study as a whole: Baseline seropositivity occurred in only a handful of AZD1222 recipients.

Germline CDR1 is SGHTA and CDR2 is FQGNSA. The V and J ends lost 1 base and 4 bases respectively, with 8 bases between them. There are 14 residues in the CDR3. Details on this clone: The antigen is unknown.

The repertoire was sequenced with immunoSEQ multiplex PCR; TCRdb's copy has only in-frame clones and lacks some. The data hold about 140,000 clones, with roughly nine tenths observed a single time. The sample was peripheral blood, taken 28 days after the second AZD1222 dose. The chain is built from TRBV7-2 and TRBJ1-5, with D perhaps matching TRBD1 (5 bases). The sequence derives from an adult who received the AZD1222 COVID-19 vaccine. DNA for the CDR3: TGTGCCAGCAGCTTAGAAAGGGGTAATCAGCCCCAGCATTTT. Translated: CASSLERGNQPQHF.